This T cell receptor beta chain was retrieved from a study of T cell responses to AZD1222 COVID-19 vaccine. Findings and limits, study-wide: There were repertoire samples only from the period after the peak T cell response.

Clones were read by immunoSEQ multiplex PCR, and TCRdb kept only the in-frame ones, dropping some. The data hold approximately 200,000 clones, with approximately 94% observed a single time. The CDR3 is 15 residues long. Trimming removed 5 bases from V and 7 bases from J; junction bases left unmatched: 8. CDR1 is MGHDK, CDR2 SYGVNS, per germline. Worth noting for this clone: The target antigen is unknown.

This TCR was recovered from an adult who received the MenACWY meningococcal vaccine as a control. The V and J genes are TRBV25-1 and TRBJ2-1; TRBD2 matches at 10 bases. The sample in question was peripheral blood, obtained 28 days after the second dose of the MenACWY control vaccine. For the CDR3, the DNA is TGTGCCAGCAGTATAGCGGGGGGCCTCGGGAATGAGCAGTTCTTC. It is translated as CASSIAGGLGNEQFF.